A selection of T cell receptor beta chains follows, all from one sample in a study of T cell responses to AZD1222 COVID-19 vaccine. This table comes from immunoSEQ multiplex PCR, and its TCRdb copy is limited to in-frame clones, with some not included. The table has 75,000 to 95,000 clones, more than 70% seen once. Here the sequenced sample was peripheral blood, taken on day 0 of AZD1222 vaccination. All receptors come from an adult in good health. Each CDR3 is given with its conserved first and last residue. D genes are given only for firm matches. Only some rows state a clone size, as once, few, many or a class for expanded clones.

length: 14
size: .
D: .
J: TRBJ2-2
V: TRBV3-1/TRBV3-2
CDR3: CASRDQGVDGELFF
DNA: TGTGCCAGCAGGGATCAGGGTGTAGACGGGGAGCTGTTTTTT

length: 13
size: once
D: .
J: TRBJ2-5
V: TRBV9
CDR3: CASSVANWETQYF
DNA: TGTGCCAGCAGCGTAGCGAACTGGGAGACCCAGTACTTC

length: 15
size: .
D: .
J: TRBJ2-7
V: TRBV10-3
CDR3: CAIREDSGVSYEQYF
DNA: TGTGCCATCAGGGAGGACTCGGGGGTCTCCTACGAGCAGTACTTC

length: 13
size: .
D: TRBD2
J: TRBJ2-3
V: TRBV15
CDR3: CATSRDREGTQYF
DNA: TGTGCCACCAGCAGAGATCGGGAGGGTACGCAGTATTTT

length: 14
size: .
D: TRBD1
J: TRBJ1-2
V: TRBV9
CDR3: CASSEIGTGDGYTF
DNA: TGTGCCAGCAGCGAGATCGGGACAGGGGATGGCTACACCTTC

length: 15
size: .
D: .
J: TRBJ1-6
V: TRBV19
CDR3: CASSIGDRFNSPLHF
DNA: TGTGCCAGTAGTATAGGGGACCGGTTCAATTCACCCCTCCACTTT

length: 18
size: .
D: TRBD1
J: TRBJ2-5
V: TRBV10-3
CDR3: CAISESNWGTAFRETQYF
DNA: TGTGCCATCAGTGAGTCGAACTGGGGGACAGCCTTCCGGGAGACCCAGTACTTC

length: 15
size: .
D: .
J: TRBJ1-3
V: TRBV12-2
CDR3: CASRLGSHTGNTIYF
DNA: TGTGCAAGTCGCTTAGGCTCGCACACTGGAAACACCATATATTTT

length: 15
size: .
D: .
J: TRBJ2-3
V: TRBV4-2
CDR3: CASSQDRVTSDTQYF
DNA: TGTGCCAGCAGCCAAGATCGGGTGACTTCCGATACGCAGTATTTT

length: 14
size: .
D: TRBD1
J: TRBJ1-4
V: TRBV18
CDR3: CASSYGTENEKLFF
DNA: TGTGCCAGCTCATACGGGACAGAAAATGAAAAACTGTTTTTT